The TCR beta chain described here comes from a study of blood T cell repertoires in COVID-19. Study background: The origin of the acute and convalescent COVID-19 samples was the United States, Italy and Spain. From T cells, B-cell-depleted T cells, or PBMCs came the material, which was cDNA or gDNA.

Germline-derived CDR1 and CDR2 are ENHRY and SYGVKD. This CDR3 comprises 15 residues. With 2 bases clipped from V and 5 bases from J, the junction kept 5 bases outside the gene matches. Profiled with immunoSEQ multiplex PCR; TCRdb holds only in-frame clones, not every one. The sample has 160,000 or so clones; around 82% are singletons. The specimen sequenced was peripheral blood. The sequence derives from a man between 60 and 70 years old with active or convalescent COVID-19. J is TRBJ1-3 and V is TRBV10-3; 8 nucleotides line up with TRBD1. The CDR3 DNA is TGTGCCATCAGTGAGCCGGACAGGGAGAGAAACACCATATATTTT. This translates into CAISEPDRERNTIYF.